A single sample gave rise to the 10 T cell receptor beta chains below, sequenced in a study of blood T cells in healthy people across ages. Together with a sample-barcoded 5' primer, a J-beta primer mix was included in a second PCR lasting about 6 to 11 cycles. TCRdb re-analysed the 5' RACE reads in MiXCR, keeping a single row per CDR3 protein. The sample comprises approximately 800,000 distinct CDR3 sequences, around half of which are singletons, and about 38% rests with the top ten. Material for sequencing was blood. These receptors came from a man at least 80 years old in good health.

This clonotype was detected once. J is TRBJ2-6 and V is TRBV2; TRBD1 is a possible D gene (6 bases). Trimming took off 3 bases at V and 0 bases at J, with 9 bases between the two ends. CDR1 is SNHLY and CDR2 is FYNNEI in the germline V gene. The CDR3 loop spans 16 amino acids. The CDR3 protein is CASSETGTSGANVLTF. CDR3 sequence (DNA): TGTGCCAGCAGTGAGACAGGTACCTCTGGGGCCAACGTCCTGACTTTC.

The rearrangement joins TRBV12-3 or TRBV12-4 to TRBJ2-1; 7 nucleotides agree with TRBD1. The length of the CDR3 is 15 residues. J was trimmed by 5 bases and V by 6 bases; bases with no gene match: 10. This chain's CDR3 is CASSLHGTADNEQFF. CDR3 in DNA: TGTGCCAGCAGCTTGCATGGGACAGCAGACAATGAGCAGTTCTTC.

The chain recombines TRBV29-1 with TRBJ2-7, with 10 bases that match TRBD1. Germline lookup yields CDR1 SQVTM and CDR2 ANQGSEA. The J segment lost 7 bases and the V segment lost 3 bases, leaving 15 bases of the junction unmatched. The CDR3 is 16 amino acids. CDR3 sequence: CSVEPGQGVSYNEQYF. As DNA, the CDR3 is TGCAGCGTTGAGCCCGGACAGGGGGTCTCCTACAATGAGCAGTACTTC.

V gene TRBV7-2 combines with J gene TRBJ2-7, with TRBD2 matching over 14 bases. Per germline, CDR1 SGHTA and CDR2 FQGNSA. With V trimmed by 4 bases and J by 2 bases, 13 bases remained unmatched. The CDR3 sequence is 19 residues long. In DNA form, the CDR3 reads TGTGCCAGCAGCTCCGTTCCCGGGACTAGCGGGAGTAATACCTACGAGCAGTACTTC. Protein: CASSSVPGTSGSNTYEQYF.

The V call is TRBV13, the J call TRBJ1-4; 10 bases line up with TRBD1. The germline V gene has CDR1 PRHDT and CDR2 FYEKMQ (reference sequence). V was clipped by 7 bases and J by 8 bases; unmatched bases: 16. The length of the CDR3 is 17 residues. The CDR3 sequence: CASTSRGRDRGREKLFF. The CDR3, as DNA: TGTGCCAGCACTTCTCGTGGCCGGGACAGGGGCCGGGAAAAACTGTTTTTT.

The chain couples TRBV5-1 to TRBJ1-2, with D possibly TRBD1 on 6 matching bases. The CDR3 has 15 amino acids. With 0 bases removed from V and 0 bases from J, the gap between germline ends came to 9 bases. Germline V CDR1 and CDR2: SGHRS, YFSETQ. The CDR3 coding sequence is TGCGCCAGCAGCTTGGCGACAGGAGCTAACTATGGCTACACCTTC. Its protein product is CASSLATGANYGYTF.

Concerning this clonotype itself: A clone one base away is much larger, so this may be a read error. This chain joins TRBV29-1 and TRBJ2-1; TRBD2 matches at 8 bases. The CDR3 extends over 14 amino acids. CDR1 and CDR2 (germline): SQVTM, ANQGSEA. Unmatched junction bases numbered 7, after V lost 8 bases and J lost 1 base. The CDR3: CSYYSGESYNEQFF. The CDR3 region has the DNA TGCAGCTATTATAGCGGGGAGTCCTACAATGAGCAGTTCTTC.

There are a few counts of this clonotype. This chain connects TRBV28 to TRBJ2-7; D possibly corresponds to TRBD1 (6 bases). The germline gives CDR1 MDHEN, CDR2 SYDVKM. With 7 bases removed from V and 1 base from J, the gap between germline ends came to 11 bases. The CDR3 is 13 residues long. CDR3 bases: TGTGCCAGCACCGGGGACAATTCCTACGAGCAGTACTTC. Protein sequence: CASTGDNSYEQYF.

This sequence joins TRBV10-3 and TRBJ2-7, with 10 bases matching TRBD2. Germline CDR1 reads ENHRY; CDR2 reads SYGVKD. V lost 2 bases, J lost 7 bases, and 8 bases stayed unmatched. CDR3 length: 15 residues. The CDR3 DNA reads as TGTGCCATCAGTGAGGAACTAGCGGGAACCTCTGAGCAGTACTTC. Translating gives CAISEELAGTSEQYF.

Comment on this clonotype: At one end the junction does not follow the germline gene, possibly because of a read error. This rearrangement joins TRBV11-2 to TRBJ2-4, with D perhaps matching TRBD1 or TRBD2 (5 bases each). Gene TRBJ2-7 matches the end of the DNA better, so the J call may be wrong. The germline V gene encodes CDR1 SGHAT and CDR2 FQNNGV. The CDR3 contains 13 residues. Written as DNA, the CDR3 is TGTGCCGGCAGCCGGGACGCAGACTACGAGCAGTACTTC. It encodes CAGSRDADYEQYF.